This TCR beta chain was documented in a study of blood T cell repertoires in COVID-19. Participants came from roughly 25 US areas, aged about 18 to 90 years. Cohort assignment relied on participant-reported clinical history. Assay: immunoSEQ multiplex PCR; the TCRdb copy retains only in-frame clones and omits some. The table includes about 350,000 clones, almost 90% detected once. The CDR3 spans 16 residues. Trimming stripped 0 bases from V and 7 bases from J, with 19 bases between. CDR1 is LGHNT, CDR2 FRNRAP, per germline. This receptor was taken from a woman in her twenties or thirties who had been exposed to COVID-19. J is TRBJ2-7 and V is TRBV12-5; D is ambiguous. Sequencing was performed on PBMCs or T cells enriched from blood (not recorded which). The CDR3 nucleotides read TGTGCTAGTGGTTTGGTAGTCTCTCCGGAAGCGAGTGAGCAGTACTTC. Encoded protein: CASGLVVSPEASEQYF.